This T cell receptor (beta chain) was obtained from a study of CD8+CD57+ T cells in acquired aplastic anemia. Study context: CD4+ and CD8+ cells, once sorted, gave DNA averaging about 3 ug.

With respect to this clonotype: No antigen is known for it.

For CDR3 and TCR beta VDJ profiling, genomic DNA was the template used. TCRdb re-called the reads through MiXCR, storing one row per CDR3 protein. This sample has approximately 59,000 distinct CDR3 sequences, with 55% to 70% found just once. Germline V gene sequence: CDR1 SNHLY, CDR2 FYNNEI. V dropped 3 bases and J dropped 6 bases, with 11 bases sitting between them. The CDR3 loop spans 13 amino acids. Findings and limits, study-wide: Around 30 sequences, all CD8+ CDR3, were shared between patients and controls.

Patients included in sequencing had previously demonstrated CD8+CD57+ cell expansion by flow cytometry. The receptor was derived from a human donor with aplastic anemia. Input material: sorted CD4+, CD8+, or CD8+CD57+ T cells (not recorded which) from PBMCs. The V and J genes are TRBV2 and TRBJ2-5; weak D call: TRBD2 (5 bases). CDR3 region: CASSDTGEQTQYF. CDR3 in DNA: TGTGCCAGCAGTGATACCGGGGAGCAGACCCAGTACTTC.